Following are 27 T cell receptor beta chains from one sample sequenced in a study of cytomegalovirus exposure and HLA in healthy donors. PCR used 60 Vbeta primers and 13 Jbeta primers. Profiling relied on immunoSEQ multiplex PCR, and the TCRdb table lists in-frame clones only, not all of them. In the table there are roughly 93,000 clones, 74% of which are singletons. Material for sequencing was PBMCs. Receptor source: a male donor in good health and CMV-seronegative.

Regarding this clone: This same CDR3 is encoded by further DNA sequences in the sample. The gene calls are TRBV27 and TRBJ2-7; D is perhaps TRBD2 (5 bases). Germline V lookup: CDR1 MNHEY, CDR2 SMNVEV (reference sequence). This CDR3 contains 14 residues. Trimming took 2 bases from V and 2 from J, leaving 10 bases between them. DNA of the CDR3: TGTGCCAGCAGTTTAGGCCGGAGGACCTACGAGCAGTACTTC. Encoded protein: CASSLGRRTYEQYF.

This rearrangement joins TRBV13 to TRBJ1-3, with no clear D. Trimming took 2 bases from V and 4 from J, leaving 3 bases between them. This CDR3 has 12 residues. CDR1 is PRHDT and CDR2 is FYEKMQ in the germline V gene (reference sequence). The CDR3 sequence is CASSLSGNTIYF. Here the CDR3 DNA reads TGTGCCAGCAGCTTATCAGGAAACACCATATATTTT.

This chain links TRBV19 with TRBJ1-1; D is ambiguous. Trimming removed 3 bases at V and 0 bases at J, with 8 bases between. The germline V gene encodes CDR1 LNHDA and CDR2 SQIVND (reference sequence). The CDR3 has 14 residues. CDR3 DNA sequence: TGTGCCAGTAGTATGCCCGGTATGAACACTGAAGCTTTCTTT. This encodes CASSMPGMNTEAFF. The full variable domain, with the rest looked up from reference TRBV19 and TRBJ1-1, is DGGITQSPKYLFRKEGQNVTLSCEQNLNHDAMYWYRQDPGQGLRLIYYSQIVNDFQKGDIAEGYSVSREKKESFPLTVTSAQKNPTAFYLCASSMPGMNTEAFFGQGTRLTVV.

The count of this clone is one. The chain uses TRBV15 and TRBJ2-7, with D perhaps matching TRBD1 (6 bases). The CDR3 runs to 15 residues. Between the trimmed V and J ends, which lost 4 bases and 2 bases, there was a span of 15 bases. CDR1 is LNHNV and CDR2 is YYDKDF in the germline V gene (reference sequence). The CDR3 reads CATSNDQGKTYEQYF. The CDR3 DNA is TGTGCCACCAGCAACGATCAGGGGAAAACCTACGAGCAGTACTTC.

The chain joins TRBV2 to TRBJ1-5, with D unresolved. The CDR3 runs to 15 residues. Trimming left V 6 bases short and J 5 bases short, with 17 bases between. CDR1 SNHLY and CDR2 FYNNEI come from the germline V gene. Here the CDR3 reads CASRVREVNYQPQHF. CDR3 DNA: TGTGCCAGCAGGGTTCGGGAGGTTAATTATCAGCCCCAGCATTTT.

This rearrangement joins TRBV25-1 to TRBJ1-1, with TRBD1 identical over 8 bases. J was trimmed by 4 bases and V by 5 bases; bases with no gene match: 6. CDR3 length: 14 residues. The germline CDR1 and CDR2 sequences are MGHDK and SYGVNS. The CDR3 coding sequence is TGTGCCAGCAGTACCCGAACAGGGGGCACTGAAGCTTTCTTT. Protein product: CASSTRTGGTEAFF. Variable domain in full (rest from reference TRBV25-1 and TRBJ1-1): EADIYQTPRYLVIGTGKKITLECSQTMGHDKMYWYQQDPGMELHLIHYSYGVNSTEKGDLSSESTVSRIRTEHFPLTLESARPSHTSQYLCASSTRTGGTEAFFGQGTRLTVV.

V gene TRBV15 combines with J gene TRBJ1-4; TRBD1 matches 7 bases. Looked up from germline, CDR1 is LNHNV and CDR2 is YYDKDF (reference sequence). This CDR3 has 14 residues. V lost 1 base, J lost 8 bases, and 4 bases stayed unmatched. CDR3 residues: CATSRGQGGEKLFF. The CDR3 bases are TGTGCCACCAGCAGAGGGCAGGGGGGCGAAAAACTGTTTTTT. Full variable domain (rest looked up from reference TRBV15 and TRBJ1-4): DAMVIQNPRYQVTQFGKPVTLSCSQTLNHNVMYWYQQKSSQAPKLLFHYYDKDFNNEADTPDNFQSRRPNTSFCFLDIRSPGLGDTAMYLCATSRGQGGEKLFFGSGTQLSVL.

CDR3 coding DNA: TGTGCCAGCAGTTTAATTGGACTAAAAACCTACAATGAGCAGTTCTTC. Protein sequence: CASSLIGLKTYNEQFF. This rearrangement joins TRBV27 to TRBJ2-1; TRBD2 might be the D (6 bases). V lost 2 bases and J lost 2, with 13 bases in between. This CDR3 is 16 amino acids long. Looked up from germline, CDR1 is MNHEY and CDR2 is SMNVEV (reference sequence).

Only a few counts were recorded for this clone. The same CDR3 can be traced to other DNA sequences in this sample. The chain combines TRBV9 with TRBJ2-1; TRBD2 matches 10 bases. Unmatched junction bases numbered 1, after V lost 0 bases and J lost 4 bases. Germline lookup yields CDR1 SGDLS and CDR2 YYNGEE. The length of the CDR3 is 15 residues. CDR3: CASSVATSGYNEQFF. For the CDR3, the DNA is TGTGCCAGCAGCGTAGCGACTAGCGGGTACAATGAGCAGTTCTTC.

This clone has a handful of counts. The CDR3 here is CASSLDRVTEAFF. For the CDR3, the DNA is TGTGCCAGCAGCTTAGACAGGGTCACTGAAGCTTTCTTT. This chain uses TRBV7-2 with TRBJ1-1, with D possibly being TRBD1 (6 bases). The germline V gene encodes CDR1 SGHTA and CDR2 FQGNSA. V dropped 1 base and J dropped 4 bases, with 7 bases sitting between them. The CDR3 extends over 13 amino acids.

The J gene is TRBJ2-6, the V gene TRBV6-5; maybe TRBD1 (6 bases). Germline CDR1 is MNHEY and CDR2 is SVGAGI. The CDR3 consists of 16 residues. Trimming pared 4 bases from V and 0 bases from J, leaving 10 bases between. This chain's CDR3 is CASSSWTDSGANVLTF. The CDR3 DNA reads as TGTGCCAGCAGTTCGTGGACAGACTCTGGGGCCAACGTCCTGACTTTC.

This clone was recorded a few times. The gene calls are TRBV28 and TRBJ2-2, with 10 bases lining up with TRBD2. Trimming removed 3 bases from V and 0 bases from J; junction bases left unmatched: 4. The CDR3 covers 17 residues. Germline V gene lookup returns CDR1 MDHEN and CDR2 SYDVKM. CDR3 loop: CASSFTSGTTNTGELFF. The CDR3 bases are TGTGCCAGCAGTTTTACTAGCGGGACAACGAACACCGGGGAGCTGTTTTTT.

The genes are TRBV28 and TRBJ1-2; 9 bases align to TRBD1. V gave up 2 bases and J gave up 8 bases; unmatched junction bases: 6. There are 14 residues in the CDR3. The V gene's germline CDR1 is MDHEN and CDR2 SYDVKM. CDR3 sequence (DNA): TGTGCCAGCAGTTTAGGGACAGGGACTATGGGCTACACCTTC. It encodes CASSLGTGTMGYTF.

V and J are TRBV2 and TRBJ1-4; D is uncertain. V lost 5 bases, J lost 7 bases, and 8 bases lay in between. Per germline, CDR1 SNHLY and CDR2 FYNNEI. The CDR3 loop spans 12 amino acids. CDR3 in DNA: TGTGCCAGCAGTACGGGTGGTGAAAAACTGTTTTTT. Protein sequence: CASSTGGEKLFF.

V gene TRBV13 combines with J gene TRBJ2-1, with 8 positions matching TRBD1. The CDR3 has 13 residues. Germline V CDR1 and CDR2: PRHDT, FYEKMQ (reference sequence). The J segment lost 6 bases and the V segment lost 5 bases, leaving 3 bases of the junction unmatched. CDR3 bases: TGTGCCAGCAGCCGAGGGACAGGCAATGAGCAGTTCTTC. This encodes CASSRGTGNEQFF.

V and J are TRBV30 and TRBJ1-4; TRBD1 is a possible D gene (6 bases). CDR3 length equals 12 residues. The V end was cut by 4 bases, the J end by 10 bases, with 13 bases between. The germline CDR1 and CDR2 sequences are GTSNPN and SVGIG (reference sequence). The CDR3 DNA reads TGTGCCTGGAAAGCGGGGGCGAGAAAACTGTTTTTT. This gives the protein CAWKAGARKLFF.

This clone was seen a few times. The CDR3 nucleotides read TGTGCCAGCAGTGGAACAGACAGGGGGGGGAACACTGAAGCTTTCTTT. Encoded protein: CASSGTDRGGNTEAFF. The chain couples TRBV6-6 to TRBJ1-1; 9 bases are a match to TRBD1. This CDR3 has 16 amino acids. With 5 bases clipped from V and 1 base from J, the junction kept 8 bases outside the gene matches. Per the germline V gene, CDR1 is MNHNY and CDR2 is SVGAGI (reference sequence).

V is TRBV14 and J is TRBJ2-7, with 10 nucleotides matching TRBD2. Germline values: CDR1 SGHDN, CDR2 FVKESK. This CDR3 has 16 residues. Trimming removed 4 bases from V and 7 bases from J; junction bases left unmatched: 13. The CDR3 DNA reads as TGTGCCAGCAGCCGGCTAGCGGGAGTAAACTCGGATGAGCAGTACTTC. Amino acid sequence: CASSRLAGVNSDEQYF.

The chain recombines TRBV27 with TRBJ1-5; 7 bases align to TRBD1. The V segment lost 3 bases and the J segment 7 bases; nucleotides outside the gene matches: 6. The germline gives CDR1 MNHEY, CDR2 SMNVEV (reference sequence). This CDR3 comprises 14 residues. CDR3 amino acids: CASSFSQGEQPQHF. The CDR3 DNA reads as TGTGCCAGCAGTTTTTCGCAGGGGGAGCAGCCCCAGCATTTT.

This clone was observed a single time. The chain is built from TRBV9 and TRBJ2-7; maybe TRBD2 (6 bases). The CDR3 is 15 residues long. Germline CDR1 SGDLS, CDR2 YYNGEE. Trimming stripped 0 bases from V and 3 bases from J, with 13 bases between. The CDR3 protein is CASSVDSGAYYEQYF. The CDR3 nucleotides read TGTGCCAGCAGCGTAGATAGCGGAGCCTACTACGAGCAGTACTTC.

V is TRBV5-5 and J is TRBJ1-1; TRBD1 aligns across 7 bases. After removal of 2 bases from V and 8 bases from J, the junction contained 6 bases not matched to a gene. Germline V gene sequence: CDR1 SGHKS, CDR2 YYEKEE (reference sequence). This CDR3 is 13 amino acids long. CDR3 loop: CASSLQGLREAFF. The CDR3 DNA reads as TGTGCCAGCAGCTTACAGGGGCTTCGGGAAGCTTTCTTT.

The rearrangement joins TRBV7-9 to TRBJ1-4; TRBD1 is a possible D gene (5 bases). The germline V gene encodes CDR1 SEHNR and CDR2 FQNEAQ (reference sequence). This CDR3 has 13 amino acids. Trimming removed 8 bases from V and 1 base from J, with 8 bases in between. The CDR3, as DNA: TGTGCCAGCTCCGGGGGAACTAATGAAAAACTGTTTTTT. This encodes CASSGGTNEKLFF. Full variable domain (missing parts from reference TRBV7-9 and TRBJ1-4): DTGVSQNPRHKITKRGQNVTFRCDPISEHNRLYWYRQTLGQGPEFLTYFQNEAQLEKSRLLSDRFSAERPKGSFSTLEIQRTEQGDSAMYLCASSGGTNEKLFFGSGTQLSVL.

This clone showed up just a few times. The rearrangement uses TRBV4-1 and TRBJ1-1; possible D gene TRBD1, 5 bases. Trimming shortened V by 4 bases and J by 1 base, and 13 bases separated the two germline ends. Germline V gene data show CDR1 as MGHRA and CDR2 as YSYEKL. This CDR3 is 15 amino acids long. In nucleotides, the CDR3 is TGCGCCAGCAGCCGAGAGGGGCGTTGGAACACTGAAGCTTTCTTT. Translated: CASSREGRWNTEAFF.

The chain combines TRBV27 with TRBJ2-5; 7 bases match TRBD1. Matching the DNA end better, TRBJ2-7 makes the J call doubtful. The length of the CDR3 is 15 residues. CDR1 MNHEY and CDR2 SMNVEV come from the germline V gene (reference sequence). CDR3 nucleotide sequence: TGTGCCAGCAATCCCGGGATAAAGGGGGCGGTCGAGCAGTACTTC. Encoded protein: CASNPGIKGAVEQYF.

The chain has TRBV19 and TRBJ2-1; no firm D call. The CDR3 is 14 amino acids. The V gene's germline CDR1 is LNHDA and CDR2 SQIVND (reference sequence). Trimming left V 5 bases short and J 6 bases short, with 14 bases between. CDR3 coding DNA: TGTGCCAGTAGTGCATATTGGGCTTCCAATGAGCAGTTCTTC. It is translated as CASSAYWASNEQFF. The whole variable domain, remainder taken from reference TRBV19 and TRBJ2-1, is DGGITQSPKYLFRKEGQNVTLSCEQNLNHDAMYWYRQDPGQGLRLIYYSQIVNDFQKGDIAEGYSVSREKKESFPLTVTSAQKNPTAFYLCASSAYWASNEQFFGPGTRLTVL.

The chain carries TRBV29-1 and TRBJ2-7, with D perhaps TRBD2 (6 bases). The CDR3 is 17 amino acids. Trimming stripped 3 bases from V and 2 bases from J, with 23 bases between. Germline V gene lookup returns CDR1 SQVTM and CDR2 ANQGSEA. DNA for the CDR3: TGCAGCGTTGAGTCCCCGCATTCCCGGGACTCTACCTACGAGCAGTACTTC. It encodes CSVESPHSRDSTYEQYF.

J is TRBJ2-7 and V is TRBV19; 11 nucleotides match TRBD2. Losses at the gene ends were 9 bases for V and 5 bases for J; bases not matched to a gene: 12. This CDR3 has 15 amino acids. The germline V gene encodes CDR1 LNHDA and CDR2 SQIVND (reference sequence). CDR3 amino acids: CASSLNSGRENEQYF. The CDR3 DNA sequence: TGTGCCAGCAGCCTAAATAGCGGGAGGGAAAACGAGCAGTACTTC.